This record concerns one T cell receptor (beta chain) sequence. Its antigen remains undetermined. It has no much larger one-base neighbor in the sample; base qualities were not kept. Genomic DNA was extracted from sorted cells for sequencing of the TCRbeta CDR3 region. The immunoSEQ Assay was used for sequencing of TCRbeta CDR3 regions. The table comes from immuneACCESS by way of TCRdb, which keeps in-frame sequences with V and J called. Part of the clones is missing from these tables; in studies checked, under half for an unresolved V gene and the rest for unknown reasons. This sample has 85,000 to 100,000 clones in its table, and 85% to 95% of those were observed once. Together, the top ten hold about 0.3% of the sample. Patients with a history of autoimmune disease or receiving systemic immunosuppression were excluded from the trial. Peripheral blood for TCR sequencing was drawn from every dose cohort at baseline, at cycle 4 day 1 and at cycle 7 day 1. Samples came from an open-label, multicenter, first-in-human phase I dose-escalation trial of ivuxolimab. Adults with locally advanced or metastatic head and neck squamous cell, hepatocellular, melanoma or renal cell carcinoma were enrolled in the trial. CD4+ and CD8+ T cells were sorted separately from peripheral blood before TCR sequencing.

This specimen belongs to a study of OX40 agonist ivuxolimab in advanced cancers. Background on the whole study: The costimulatory receptor OX40 (CD134) was targeted by ivuxolimab, a fully human IgG2 agonistic monoclonal antibody. Intravenous ivuxolimab was administered to patients every 2 weeks at six dose levels: 0.01, 0.1, 0.3, 1.5, 3 and 10 mg/kg. Of the 52 patients in dose escalation, 19 had hepatocellular carcinoma, roughly 15 had melanoma, 9 had renal cell carcinoma and 9 had head and neck cancer. A male proportion of about 79% and a mean age of 60 years, ranging from roughly 23 to 85, were recorded for the dose-escalation cohort. Prior anti-PD-1, anti-PD-L1 or anti-CTLA-4 therapy was permitted, and roughly two fifths of dose-escalation patients had received checkpoint inhibitors. Three dose-escalation patients achieved partial responses, one with hepatocellular carcinoma and two with cutaneous melanoma. Peripheral TCRbeta sequencing aimed to test whether ivuxolimab altered TCR sequence diversity and caused clonal T-cell expansion. The paper covers the monotherapy dose-escalation part of the phase I ivuxolimab trial, which included N ≈ 50 patients.

V lost 2 bases and J lost 2 bases; the stretch between them is 13 bases long. The CDR3 runs 15 amino acids, cysteine and phenylalanine included. The only DNA kept is the CDR3, 45 bases in frame from the first base. Per the germline V gene (reference sequence), GTSNPN is the CDR1 and SVGIG is the CDR2. Beyond this particular receptor, the publication reports: The antigen specificity of the clonally expanded peripheral T cells was not determined. Clonal expansion of both CD4+ and CD8+ blood T cells was observed from baseline to week 6 at doses 0.1 to 3.0 mg/kg. In the 0.1-3.0 mg/kg groups, partial responders were among the patients with the lowest normalized peripheral clonal expansion, particularly in CD8+ T cells. Low levels of normalized T-cell clonal expansion were also seen in some patients who did not respond. After ivuxolimab, more expanded clones were found on average in CD8+ T cells than in CD4+ T cells.

The sample in question was CD4+ or CD8+ T cells sorted from blood, obtained in a trial of the OX40 agonist ivuxolimab. The sequence was obtained from an adult with an advanced solid tumor such as melanoma, head and neck, liver or kidney cancer. The chain employs TRBV30 and TRBJ1-5; the D segment could be TRBD1, given 5 matching bases. The base sequence is TGTGCCTGGAGTTACCCCGGAGGGGGCAATCAGCCCCAGCATTTT. Translated, this gives CAWSYPGGGNQPQHF.